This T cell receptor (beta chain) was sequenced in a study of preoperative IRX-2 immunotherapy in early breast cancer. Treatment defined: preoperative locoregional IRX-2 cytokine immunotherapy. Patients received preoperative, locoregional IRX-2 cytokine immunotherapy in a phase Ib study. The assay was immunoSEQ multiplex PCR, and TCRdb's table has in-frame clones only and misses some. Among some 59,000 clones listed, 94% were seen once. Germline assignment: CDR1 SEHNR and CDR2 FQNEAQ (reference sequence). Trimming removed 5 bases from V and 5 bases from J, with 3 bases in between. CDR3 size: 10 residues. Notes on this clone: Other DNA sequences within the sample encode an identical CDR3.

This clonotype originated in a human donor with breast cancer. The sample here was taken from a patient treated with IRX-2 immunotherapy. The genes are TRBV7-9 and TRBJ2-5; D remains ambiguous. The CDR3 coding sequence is TGTGCCAGCAGCGGGGAGACCCAGTACTTC. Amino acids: CASSGETQYF.